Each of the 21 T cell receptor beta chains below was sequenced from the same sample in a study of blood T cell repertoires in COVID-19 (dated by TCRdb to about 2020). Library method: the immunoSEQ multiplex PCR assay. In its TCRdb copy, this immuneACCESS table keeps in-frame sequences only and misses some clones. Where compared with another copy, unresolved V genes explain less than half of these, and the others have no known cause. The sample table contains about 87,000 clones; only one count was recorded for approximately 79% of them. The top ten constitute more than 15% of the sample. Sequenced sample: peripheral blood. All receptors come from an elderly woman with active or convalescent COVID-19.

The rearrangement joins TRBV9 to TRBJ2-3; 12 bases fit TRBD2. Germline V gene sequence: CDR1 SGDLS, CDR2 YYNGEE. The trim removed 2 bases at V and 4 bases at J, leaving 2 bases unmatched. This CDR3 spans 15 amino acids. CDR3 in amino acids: CASSVTSGSADTQYF. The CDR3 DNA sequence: TGTGCCAGCAGCGTGACTAGCGGGAGTGCAGATACGCAGTATTTT.

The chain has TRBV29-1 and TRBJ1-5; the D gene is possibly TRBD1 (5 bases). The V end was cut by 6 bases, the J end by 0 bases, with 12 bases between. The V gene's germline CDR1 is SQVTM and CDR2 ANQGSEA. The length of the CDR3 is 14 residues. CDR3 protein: CSVATDNSNQPQHF. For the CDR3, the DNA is TGCAGCGTAGCGACGGACAATAGCAATCAGCCCCAGCATTTT.

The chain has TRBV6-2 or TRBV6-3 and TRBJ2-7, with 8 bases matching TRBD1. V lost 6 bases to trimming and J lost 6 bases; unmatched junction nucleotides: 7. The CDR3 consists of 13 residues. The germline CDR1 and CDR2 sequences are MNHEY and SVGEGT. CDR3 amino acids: CASSTAGGREQYF. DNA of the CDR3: TGTGCCAGCAGCACAGCAGGGGGCCGCGAGCAGTACTTC.

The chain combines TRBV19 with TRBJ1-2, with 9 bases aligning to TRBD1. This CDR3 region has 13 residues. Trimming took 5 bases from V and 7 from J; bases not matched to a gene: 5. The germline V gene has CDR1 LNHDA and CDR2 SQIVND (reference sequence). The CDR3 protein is CASSDRGGFGYTF. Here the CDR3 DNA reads TGTGCCAGTAGTGACAGGGGGGGATTTGGCTACACCTTC.

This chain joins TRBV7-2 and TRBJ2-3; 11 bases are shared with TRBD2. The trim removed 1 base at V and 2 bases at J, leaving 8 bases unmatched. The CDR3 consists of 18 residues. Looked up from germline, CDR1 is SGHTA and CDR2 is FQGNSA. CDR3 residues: CASSLGVAGGAHTDTQYF. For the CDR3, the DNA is TGTGCCAGCAGCTTAGGCGTAGCGGGAGGGGCTCACACAGATACGCAGTATTTT.

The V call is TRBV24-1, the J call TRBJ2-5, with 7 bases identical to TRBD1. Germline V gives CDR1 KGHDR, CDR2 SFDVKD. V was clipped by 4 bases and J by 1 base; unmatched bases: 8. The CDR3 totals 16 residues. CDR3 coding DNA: TGTGCCACCAGTGACCCCGGCCGGACAGGCCAAGAGACCCAGTACTTC. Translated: CATSDPGRTGQETQYF.

The CDR3 loop reads CASVESYEQYF. Here the CDR3 DNA reads TGTGCCAGCGTAGAATCGTACGAGCAGTACTTC. The chain carries TRBV2 and TRBJ2-7; D remains unclear. V was trimmed by 8 bases and J by 4 bases, leaving 9 bases between them. Germline V CDR1 and CDR2: SNHLY, FYNNEI. This CDR3 contains 11 residues.

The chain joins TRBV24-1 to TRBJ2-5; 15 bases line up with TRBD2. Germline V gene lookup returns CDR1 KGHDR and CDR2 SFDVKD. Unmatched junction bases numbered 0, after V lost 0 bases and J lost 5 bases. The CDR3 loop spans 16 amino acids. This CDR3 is CATSDLGTSGRETQYF. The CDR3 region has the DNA TGTGCCACCAGTGATTTGGGGACTAGCGGGAGGGAGACCCAGTACTTC.

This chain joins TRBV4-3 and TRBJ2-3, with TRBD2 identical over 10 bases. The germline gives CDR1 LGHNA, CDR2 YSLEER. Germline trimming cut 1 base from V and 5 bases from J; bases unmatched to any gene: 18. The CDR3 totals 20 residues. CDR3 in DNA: TGCGCCAGCAGCCAAGCACTAAGCGGGGGGGGCACTGACCTGGTAGATACGCAGTATTTT. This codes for CASSQALSGGGTDLVDTQYF.

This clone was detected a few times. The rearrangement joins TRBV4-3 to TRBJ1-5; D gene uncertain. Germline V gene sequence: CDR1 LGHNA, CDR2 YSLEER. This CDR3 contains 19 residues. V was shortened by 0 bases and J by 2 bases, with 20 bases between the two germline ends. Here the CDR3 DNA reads TGCGCCAGCAGCCAAGATCCCCTTATTGGGCTCAACGGCAATCAGCCCCAGCATTTT. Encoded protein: CASSQDPLIGLNGNQPQHF.

In DNA, the CDR3 is TGTGCCAGCAGCCTAGTCGGGGTAGGCTACACCTTC. Its protein product is CASSLVGVGYTF. The rearrangement joins TRBV7-2 to TRBJ1-2; D is unresolved. The CDR3 totals 12 residues. Germline lookup yields CDR1 SGHTA and CDR2 FQGNSA. Trimming shortened V by 5 bases and J by 8 bases, and 12 bases separated the two germline ends.

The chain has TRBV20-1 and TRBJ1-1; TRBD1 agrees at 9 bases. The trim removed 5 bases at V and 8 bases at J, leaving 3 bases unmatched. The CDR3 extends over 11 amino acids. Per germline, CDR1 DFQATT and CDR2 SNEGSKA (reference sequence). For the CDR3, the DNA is TGCAGTGCTGGGACAGGGTGGGAAGCTTTCTTT. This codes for CSAGTGWEAFF.

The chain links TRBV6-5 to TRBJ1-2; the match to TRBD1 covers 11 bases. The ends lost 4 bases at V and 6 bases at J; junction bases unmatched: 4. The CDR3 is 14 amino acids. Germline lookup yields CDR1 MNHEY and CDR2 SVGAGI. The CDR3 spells CASSSPGQGDGYTF. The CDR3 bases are TGTGCCAGCAGTTCGCCGGGACAGGGGGATGGCTACACCTTC.

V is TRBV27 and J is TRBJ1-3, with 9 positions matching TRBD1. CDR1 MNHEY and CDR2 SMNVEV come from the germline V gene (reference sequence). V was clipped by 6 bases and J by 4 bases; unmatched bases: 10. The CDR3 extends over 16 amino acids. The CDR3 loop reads CASSWTGANIGNTIYF. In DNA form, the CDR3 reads TGTGCCAGCAGCTGGACAGGGGCGAATATCGGAAACACCATATATTTT.

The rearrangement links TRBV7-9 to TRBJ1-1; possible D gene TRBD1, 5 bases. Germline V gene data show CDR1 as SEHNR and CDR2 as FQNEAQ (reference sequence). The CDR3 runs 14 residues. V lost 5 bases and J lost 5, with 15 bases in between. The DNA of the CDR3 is TGTGCCAGCAGCCGGGGGGGAACTGCGACTGAAGCTTTCTTT. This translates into CASSRGGTATEAFF.

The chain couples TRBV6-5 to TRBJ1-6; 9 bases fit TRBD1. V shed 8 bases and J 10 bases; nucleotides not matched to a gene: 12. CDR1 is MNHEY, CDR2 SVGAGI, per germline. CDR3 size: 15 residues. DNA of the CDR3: TGTGCCAGCCATACTTTGGACAGGGGAAGATCACCCCTCCACTTT. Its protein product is CASHTLDRGRSPLHF.

The DNA for the CDR3 is TGTGCCAGTAGTCTCCAGGGGACAGGGGGGGAAAAACTGTTTTTT. Translated, it gives CASSLQGTGGEKLFF. This chain connects TRBV19 to TRBJ1-4; 11 bases fit TRBD1. The CDR3 contains 15 residues. The J segment lost 8 bases and the V segment lost 5 bases, leaving 7 bases of the junction unmatched. Germline CDR1 LNHDA, CDR2 SQIVND (reference sequence).

DNA of the CDR3: TGTGCCAGCAGTTTGAACAGGGGGGAAGAGGGCTACACCTTC. This codes for CASSLNRGEEGYTF. The chain combines TRBV27 with TRBJ1-2, with 8 bases aligning to TRBD1. The CDR3 consists of 14 residues. Germline CDR1 is MNHEY and CDR2 is SMNVEV (reference sequence). V shed 3 bases and J 8 bases; nucleotides not matched to a gene: 8.

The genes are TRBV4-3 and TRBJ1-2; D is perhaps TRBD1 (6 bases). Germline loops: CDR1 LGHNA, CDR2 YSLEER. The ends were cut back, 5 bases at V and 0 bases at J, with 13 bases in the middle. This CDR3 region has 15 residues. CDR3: CASSVSDRSNYGYTF. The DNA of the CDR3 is TGCGCCAGCAGCGTCTCTGACAGGTCTAACTATGGCTACACCTTC.

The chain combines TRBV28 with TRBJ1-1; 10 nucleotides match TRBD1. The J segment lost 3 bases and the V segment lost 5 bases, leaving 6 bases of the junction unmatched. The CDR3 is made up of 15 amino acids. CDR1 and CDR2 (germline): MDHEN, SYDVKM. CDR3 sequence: CASSPGTGADTEAFF. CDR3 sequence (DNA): TGTGCCAGCAGTCCTGGGACAGGGGCGGACACTGAAGCTTTCTTT.

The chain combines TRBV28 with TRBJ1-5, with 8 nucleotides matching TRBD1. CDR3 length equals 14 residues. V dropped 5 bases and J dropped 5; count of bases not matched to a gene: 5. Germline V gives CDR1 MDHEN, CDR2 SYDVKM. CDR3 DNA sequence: TGTGCCAGCAGTATCGGACAGGGCGATCAGCCCCAGCATTTT. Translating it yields CASSIGQGDQPQHF.